The clone carrying this TCR beta chain has just a few counts. Its matching antigen is unknown. Preparation of the TCRbeta library involved a method that used unique molecular identifiers. TCRdb recomputed calls from the PCR reads with MiXCR, one row per CDR3 protein. Of hundreds of thousands of distinct CDR3 sequences in the sample, approximately 15% were seen once. This sample is part of a study of T-cell reconstitution after alpha-beta-depleted transplantation in children. The study, taken as a whole, reports: T-cell counts and diversity at one year following transplant were attributed mainly to newly produced T cells.

Germline loops: CDR1 SGHRS, CDR2 YFSETQ. This CDR3 spans 15 amino acids. Trimming cost V 4 bases and J 0 bases, with 14 bases left between them. The TCR comes from a male patient younger than 18 who had a stem cell transplant for acute lymphoblastic leukemia, so the T cells may come from the graft donor. The chain is built from TRBV5-1 and TRBJ2-7; the D call may be TRBD1 or TRBD2 (5 bases each). The sequences come from PBMCs, mostly from graft donor cells, collected 360 days after TCRalphabeta/CD19-depleted stem cell transplant. This chain's CDR3 is CASSLLRDASYEQYF. DNA for the CDR3: TGCGCCAGCAGCCTTCTCCGGGACGCCTCCTACGAGCAGTACTTC.